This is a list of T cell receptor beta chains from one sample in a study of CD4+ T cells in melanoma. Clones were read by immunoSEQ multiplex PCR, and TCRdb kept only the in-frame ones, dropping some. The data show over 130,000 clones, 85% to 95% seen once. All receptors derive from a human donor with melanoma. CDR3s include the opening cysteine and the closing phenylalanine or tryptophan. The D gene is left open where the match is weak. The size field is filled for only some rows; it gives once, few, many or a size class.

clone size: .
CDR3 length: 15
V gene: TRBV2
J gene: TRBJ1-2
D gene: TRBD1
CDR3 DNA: TGTGCCAGCAGTGAACAGAGGGGGCCTTACTATGGCTACACCTTC
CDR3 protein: CASSEQRGPYYGYTF

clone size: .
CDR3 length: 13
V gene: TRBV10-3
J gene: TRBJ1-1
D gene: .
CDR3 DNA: TGTGCCATCAGTCCCCGAGGGGAAAATGAAGCTTTCTTT
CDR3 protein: CAISPRGENEAFF

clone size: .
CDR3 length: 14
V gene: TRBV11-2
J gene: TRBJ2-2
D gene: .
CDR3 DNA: TGTGCCAGCAGCTTCGGTGTGGGGAACGGGGAGCTGTTTTTT
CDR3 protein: CASSFGVGNGELFF

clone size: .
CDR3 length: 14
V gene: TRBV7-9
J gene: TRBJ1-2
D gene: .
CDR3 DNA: TGTGCCAGCAGCTTAGCGAGGGGCCCTTATGGCTACACCTTC
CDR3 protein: CASSLARGPYGYTF

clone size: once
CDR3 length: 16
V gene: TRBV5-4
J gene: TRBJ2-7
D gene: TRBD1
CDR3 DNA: TGTGCCAGCAGCGCCCCTCCGGGACAGGGAGACTACGAGCAGTACTTC
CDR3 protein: CASSAPPGQGDYEQYF

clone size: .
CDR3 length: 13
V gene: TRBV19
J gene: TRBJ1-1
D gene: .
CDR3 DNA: TGTGCCAGTGCACAACAGAGGAACACTGAAGCTTTCTTT
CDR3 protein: CASAQQRNTEAFF

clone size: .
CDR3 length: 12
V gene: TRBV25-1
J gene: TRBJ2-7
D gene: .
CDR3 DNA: TGTGCCAGCAGGGCTAGCTCCTACGAGCAGTACTTC
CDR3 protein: CASRASSYEQYF

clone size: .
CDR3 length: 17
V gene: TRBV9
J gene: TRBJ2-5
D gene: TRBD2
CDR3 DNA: TGTGCCAGCAGCGGGGGGACTAGCGGGGGGTTACAAGAGACCCAGTACTTC
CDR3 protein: CASSGGTSGGLQETQYF

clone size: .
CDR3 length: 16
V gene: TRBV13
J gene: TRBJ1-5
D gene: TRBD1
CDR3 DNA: TGTGCCAGCAGCTGGCAGACCCGAACAGGGGTCCAGCCCCAGCATTTT
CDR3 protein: CASSWQTRTGVQPQHF

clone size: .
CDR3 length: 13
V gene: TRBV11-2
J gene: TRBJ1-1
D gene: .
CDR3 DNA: TGTGCCAGCAGCTTAGATTACGGACTTGAAGCTTTCTTT
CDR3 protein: CASSLDYGLEAFF

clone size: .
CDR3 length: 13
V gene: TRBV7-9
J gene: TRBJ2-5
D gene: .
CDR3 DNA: TGTGCCAGCACCAACGCCGGTTGGGGTCCCCAGTACTTC
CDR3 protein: CASTNAGWGPQYF

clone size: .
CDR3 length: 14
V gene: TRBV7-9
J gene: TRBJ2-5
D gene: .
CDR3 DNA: TGTGCCAGCAGCCCACTTTCTAGGAGGGAGACCCAGTACTTC
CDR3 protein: CASSPLSRRETQYF

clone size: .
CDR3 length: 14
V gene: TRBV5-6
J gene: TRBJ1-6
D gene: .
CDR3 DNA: TGTGCCAGCAGCTTTGGGGGTTGGAATTCACCCCTCCACTTT
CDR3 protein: CASSFGGWNSPLHF

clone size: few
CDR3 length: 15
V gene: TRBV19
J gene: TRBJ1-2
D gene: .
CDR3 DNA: TGTGCCAGTAGTATATCCGCAACAGGGTACTATGGCTACACCTTC
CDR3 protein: CASSISATGYYGYTF

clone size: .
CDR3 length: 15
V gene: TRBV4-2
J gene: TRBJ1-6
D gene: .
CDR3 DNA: TGTGCCAGCAGCCAAGAGCGGCGCGGGAATTCACCCCTCCACTTT
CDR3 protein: CASSQERRGNSPLHF

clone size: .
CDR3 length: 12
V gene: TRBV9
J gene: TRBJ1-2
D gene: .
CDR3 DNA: TGTGCCAGCAGCACCCCCCCCGCCGGCTACACCTTC
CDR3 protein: CASSTPPAGYTF

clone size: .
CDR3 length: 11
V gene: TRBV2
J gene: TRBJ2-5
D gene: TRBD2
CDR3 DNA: TGTGCCGGGGGGGGGAAAGAGACCCAGTACTTC
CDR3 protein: CAGGGKETQYF

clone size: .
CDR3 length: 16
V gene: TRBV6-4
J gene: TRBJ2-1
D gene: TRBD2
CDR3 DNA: TGTGCCAGCAGGGCCCTTAGCGGGGGGCCTCTCAATGAGCAGTTCTTC
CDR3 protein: CASRALSGGPLNEQFF

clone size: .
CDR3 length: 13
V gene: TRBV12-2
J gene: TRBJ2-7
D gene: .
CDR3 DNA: TGTGCAAGTCGCTTAACGGCCAGTTACGAGCAGTACTTC
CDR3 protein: CASRLTASYEQYF

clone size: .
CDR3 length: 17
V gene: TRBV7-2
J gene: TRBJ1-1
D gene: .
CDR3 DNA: TGTGCCAGCAGCTTAGCGGGACGAGTTCGGGGGGGCACTGAAGCTTTCTTT
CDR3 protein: CASSLAGRVRGGTEAFF

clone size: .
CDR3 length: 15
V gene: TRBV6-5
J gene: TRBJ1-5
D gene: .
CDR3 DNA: TGTGCCAGCAGATCACAGGGTGCTAGCAATCAGCCCCAGCATTTT
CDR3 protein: CASRSQGASNQPQHF

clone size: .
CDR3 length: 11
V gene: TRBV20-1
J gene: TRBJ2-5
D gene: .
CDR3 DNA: TGCAGTGCTAGGCTACAAGAGACCCAGTACTTC
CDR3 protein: CSARLQETQYF

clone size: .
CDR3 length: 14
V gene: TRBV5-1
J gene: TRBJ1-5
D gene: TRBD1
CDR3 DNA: TGCGCCAGCAGCCCCGACAGGGGTTCTCAGCCCCAGCATTTT
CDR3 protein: CASSPDRGSQPQHF

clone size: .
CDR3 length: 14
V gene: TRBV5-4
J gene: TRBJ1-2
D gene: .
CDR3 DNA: TGTGCCAGCAGCGCGCGAGGGGCGCCGGGGGGCTACACCTTC
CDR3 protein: CASSARGAPGGYTF

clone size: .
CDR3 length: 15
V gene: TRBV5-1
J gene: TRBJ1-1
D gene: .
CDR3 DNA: TGCGCCAGCAGCTTGAAAGCAGGCGTGAACACTGAAGCTTTCTTT
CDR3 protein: CASSLKAGVNTEAFF

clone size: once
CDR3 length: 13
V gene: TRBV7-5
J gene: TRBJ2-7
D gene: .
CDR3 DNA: TGTGCCAGAAGCCCACCGGGACAAGGCGAGCAGTACTTC
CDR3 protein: CARSPPGQGEQYF

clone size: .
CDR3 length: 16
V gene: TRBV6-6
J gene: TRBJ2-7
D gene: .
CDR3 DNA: TGTGCCAGCAGTCGGCGGGGGGGACAGGGGCAAAACGAGCAGTACTTC
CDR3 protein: CASSRRGGQGQNEQYF

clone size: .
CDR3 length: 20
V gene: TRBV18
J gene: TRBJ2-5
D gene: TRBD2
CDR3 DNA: TGTGCCAGCTCACCTAACCCCACGACTAGCGGGGGAGCCGGAGGGGAGACCCAGTACTTC
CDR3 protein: CASSPNPTTSGGAGGETQYF

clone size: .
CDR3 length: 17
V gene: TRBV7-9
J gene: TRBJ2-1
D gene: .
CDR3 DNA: TGTGCCAGCAGCTTAAAAGGGGTCGCGGTCTCCTACAATGAGCAGTTCTTC
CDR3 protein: CASSLKGVAVSYNEQFF

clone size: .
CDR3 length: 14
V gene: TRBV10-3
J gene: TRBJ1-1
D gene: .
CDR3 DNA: TGTGCCATCAGTGACGGTTTCGGCGGCTGGGCGGCTTTCTTT
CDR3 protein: CAISDGFGGWAAFF

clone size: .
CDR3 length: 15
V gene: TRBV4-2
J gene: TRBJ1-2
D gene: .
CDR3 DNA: TGTGCCAGCAGCCAAGATAAAGCTGGGGCGAGTGGCTACACCTTC
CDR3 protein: CASSQDKAGASGYTF

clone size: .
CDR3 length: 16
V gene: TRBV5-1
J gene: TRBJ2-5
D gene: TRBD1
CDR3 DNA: TGCGCCAGCAGCTTGGCCGGGACAGGGTCCCAAGAGACCCAGTACTTC
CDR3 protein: CASSLAGTGSQETQYF

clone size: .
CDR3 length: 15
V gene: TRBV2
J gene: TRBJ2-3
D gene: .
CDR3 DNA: TGTGCCAGCAGTGAAAAGGGGACACGCACAGATACGCAGTATTTT
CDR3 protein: CASSEKGTRTDTQYF

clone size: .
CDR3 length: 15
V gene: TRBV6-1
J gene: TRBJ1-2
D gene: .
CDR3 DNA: TGTGCCAGCAGTGAAGTTCGAGCGGCGAACTATGGCTACACCTTC
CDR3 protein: CASSEVRAANYGYTF

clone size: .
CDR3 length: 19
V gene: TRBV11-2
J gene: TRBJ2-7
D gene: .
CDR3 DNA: TGTGCCAGCAGCCAACTTAGTGGGGGAACGGGACACTCGACCTACGAGCAGTACTTC
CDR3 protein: CASSQLSGGTGHSTYEQYF

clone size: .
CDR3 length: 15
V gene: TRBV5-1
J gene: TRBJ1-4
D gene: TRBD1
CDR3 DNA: TGCGCCAGCAGCTTGGATGGGACAGCGGATGAAAAACTGTTTTTT
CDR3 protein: CASSLDGTADEKLFF